This T cell receptor (beta chain) was recorded in a study of blood T cell repertoires in COVID-19. In the study's own analysis: Cell counts per sample came from amplifying reference gene primers. Sequenced by immunoSEQ multiplex PCR; TCRdb stores in-frame clones only, minus some. The DNA was the basis for D and trimming; V, J and clone size are from that table. The sample lists approximately 50,000 clones, under 95% occurring once. Germline assignment: CDR1 MNHEY and CDR2 SVGAGI. The CDR3 extends over 15 amino acids. V shed 2 bases and J shed 2 bases, with 10 bases lying between them. The sample comprised peripheral blood. This TCR was sampled from a human donor in a cohort sampled during active COVID-19. The chain recombines TRBV6-5 with TRBJ1-5, with D possibly TRBD1 on 5 matching bases. The CDR3 DNA follows: TGTGCCAGCAGTTACCGGGGGACCGGCAATCAGCCCCAGCATTTT. Encoded protein: CASSYRGTGNQPQHF.